This TCR beta chain was identified in a study of Ad26.COV2.S vaccination and SARS-CoV-2 variants. The J segment lost 8 bases and the V segment lost 4 bases, leaving 8 bases of the junction unmatched. CDR3 length: 14 residues. Germline CDR1 SGHTS, CDR2 YDEGEE. The treatment: roughly 20 received Ad26.COV2.S at low or high dose, single or two shots; 5 received placebo; per-sample allocation not given. Day 63 after the first injection of vaccine or placebo was the sampling time. The protocol was immunoSEQ multiplex PCR, while the TCRdb copy is restricted to in-frame clones and leaves out a portion. Found here are roughly 380,000 clones, roughly 81% of them singletons; the top ten hold roughly 3.5%. Only a few counts were recorded for this clone.

This sample comprised peripheral blood, obtained in a trial of Ad26.COV2.S vaccine versus placebo. The clonotype comes from a person between 18 and 65 years old who received the Ad26.COV2.S COVID-19 vaccine or a placebo. This chain connects TRBV5-8 to TRBJ1-4; 7 bases fit TRBD1. The CDR3 coding sequence is TGTGCCAGCAGCGCTCAGGGGGTCGGAGAAAAACTGTTTTTT. Encoded protein: CASSAQGVGEKLFF.